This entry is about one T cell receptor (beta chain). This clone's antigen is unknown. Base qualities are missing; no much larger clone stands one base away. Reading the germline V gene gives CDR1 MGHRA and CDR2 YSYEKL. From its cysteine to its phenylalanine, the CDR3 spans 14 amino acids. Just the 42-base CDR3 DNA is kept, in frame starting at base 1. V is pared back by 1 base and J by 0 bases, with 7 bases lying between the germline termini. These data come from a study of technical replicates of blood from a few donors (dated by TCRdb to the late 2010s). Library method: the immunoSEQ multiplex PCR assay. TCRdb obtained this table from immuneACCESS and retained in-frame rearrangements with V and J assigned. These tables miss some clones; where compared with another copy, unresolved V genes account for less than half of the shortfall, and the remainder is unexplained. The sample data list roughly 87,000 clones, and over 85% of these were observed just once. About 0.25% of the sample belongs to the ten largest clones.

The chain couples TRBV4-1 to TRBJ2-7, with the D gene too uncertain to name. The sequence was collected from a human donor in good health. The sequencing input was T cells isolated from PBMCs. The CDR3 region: CASSQAFSSYEQYF. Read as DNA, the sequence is TGCGCCAGCAGCCAAGCATTTAGCTCCTACGAGCAGTACTTC.